The 10 T cell receptor beta chains given below trace back to one sample, sequenced in a study of cytomegalovirus exposure and HLA in healthy donors. Measured with immunoSEQ multiplex PCR; TCRdb has only the in-frame clones, and not every one. The sample lists under 200,000 clones, about nine tenths occurring once. Sequenced material: PBMCs. These receptors came from a woman aged 18-29 years in good health and CMV-seropositive.

The V and J genes are TRBV6-1 and TRBJ2-5; D may be TRBD1 (5 bases). Germline-derived CDR1 and CDR2 are MNHNS and SASEGT. The CDR3 spans 13 residues. Trimming stripped 4 bases from V and 4 bases from J, with 10 bases between. CDR3 in amino acids: CASSVLGRETQYF. CDR3 coding DNA: TGTGCCAGCAGTGTGCTGGGGCGAGAGACCCAGTACTTC.

The rearrangement uses TRBV9 and TRBJ1-2; 7 nucleotides line up with TRBD1. This CDR3 spans 15 amino acids. Trimming at V came to 3 bases and at J to 3 bases, leaving 8 bases not matched to a gene. Germline lookup yields CDR1 SGDLS and CDR2 YYNGEE. The CDR3 reads CASSARQGGDYGYTF. CDR3 nucleotides: TGTGCCAGCAGCGCCAGACAGGGAGGAGACTATGGCTACACCTTC.

V usage is TRBV2 and J usage is TRBJ2-7; no firm D call. CDR1 is SNHLY and CDR2 is FYNNEI in the germline V gene. Trimming cost V 8 bases and J 1 base, with 18 bases left between them. The CDR3 length is 15 residues. In nucleotides, the CDR3 is TGTGCCAGCTGTATCACCACAATTAAATCCTACGAGCAGTACTTC. Translated: CASCITTIKSYEQYF.

The chain uses TRBV7-2 and TRBJ2-7; D may be TRBD2 (5 bases). V was clipped by 1 base and J by 4 bases, with 17 bases between them. The CDR3 length is 16 residues. Germline V CDR1 and CDR2: SGHTA, FQGNSA. CDR3 amino acids: CASSLERGKPSYEQYF. CDR3 nucleotide sequence: TGTGCCAGCAGCTTAGAACGGGGAAAACCCTCGTACGAGCAGTACTTC.

The chain carries TRBV18 and TRBJ1-1, with 7 bases fitting TRBD1. With V trimmed by 4 bases and J by 0 bases, 2 bases remained unmatched. The CDR3 totals 14 residues. Germline V CDR1 and CDR2: KGHSH, LQKENI. The CDR3 bases are TGTGCCAGCTCACGGGACAGTATGAACACTGAAGCTTTCTTT. This sequence encodes CASSRDSMNTEAFF.

The genes are TRBV5-8 and TRBJ2-1; perhaps TRBD2 as D (6 bases). V was clipped by 0 bases and J by 2 bases, with 15 bases between them. CDR3 size: 17 residues. The germline CDR1 and CDR2 sequences are SGHTS and YDEGEE. CDR3 residues: CASSLEILAETYNEQFF. As DNA, the CDR3 is TGTGCCAGCAGCTTGGAAATATTAGCGGAGACCTACAATGAGCAGTTCTTC.

The rearrangement joins TRBV7-2 to TRBJ2-7; a possible D gene is TRBD1 (5 bases). This CDR3 has 15 residues. Looked up from germline, CDR1 is SGHTA and CDR2 is FQGNSA. With 1 base removed from V and 3 bases from J, the gap between germline ends came to 13 bases. The CDR3 DNA sequence: TGTGCCAGCAGCTTAGACGTTTCAGGGCTCTACGAGCAGTACTTC. Protein sequence: CASSLDVSGLYEQYF.

The chain carries TRBV7-2 and TRBJ2-5; D is possibly TRBD2 (5 bases). This CDR3 spans 13 amino acids. CDR1 is SGHTA, CDR2 FQGNSA, per germline. V dropped 5 bases and J dropped 1 base, with 8 bases sitting between them. The CDR3 DNA follows: TGTGCCAGCAGCGGAGGACCCCAAGAGACCCAGTACTTC. It codes for CASSGGPQETQYF.

The chain joins TRBV7-2 to TRBJ2-1; 7 nucleotides agree with TRBD2. This CDR3 has 15 amino acids. V shed 2 bases, J shed 5 bases, and the junction held 6 bases outside the gene matches. CDR1 and CDR2 from the germline V gene are SGHTA and FQGNSA. The DNA of the CDR3 is TGTGCCAGCAGCTTATCGACGGGAGGCCACAATGAGCAGTTCTTC. Translation: CASSLSTGGHNEQFF.

This clone was seen a single time. V gene TRBV28 combines with J gene TRBJ1-1, with a weak D call TRBD1 (5 bases). From germline, CDR1 is MDHEN and CDR2 SYDVKM. CDR3 length equals 13 residues. Trimming removed 2 bases from V and 7 bases from J, with 11 bases in between. Here the CDR3 reads CASSLTGDLEAFF. CDR3 DNA sequence: TGTGCCAGCAGTTTAACGGGGGACCTTGAAGCTTTCTTT.